One and the same sample provided the 24 T cell receptor beta chains below, sequenced in a study of OX40 agonist ivuxolimab in advanced cancers. The data were produced by immunoSEQ multiplex PCR, yet TCRdb's version contains in-frame clones alone and is incomplete. The sample lists about 22,000 clones, about 88% occurring once. Here the sequenced sample was CD4+ or CD8+ T cells sorted from blood, taken in a trial of the OX40 agonist ivuxolimab. These receptors were taken from an adult with an advanced solid tumor such as melanoma, head and neck, liver or kidney cancer.

The chain employs TRBV19 and TRBJ2-2; no reliable D call. V gave up 1 base and J gave up 4 bases, with 4 bases separating them. Germline V gene lookup returns CDR1 LNHDA and CDR2 SQIVND (reference sequence). The CDR3 is 13 amino acids. CDR3 sequence (DNA): TGTGCCAGTAGTATAGCTAGCACCGGGGAGCTGTTTTTT. This encodes CASSIASTGELFF.

The rearrangement links TRBV6-5 to TRBJ2-7; D is unclear. V shed 0 bases and J shed 3 bases, with 9 bases lying between them. The CDR3 runs 14 residues. Germline CDR1 reads MNHEY; CDR2 reads SVGAGI. The CDR3 DNA reads TGTGCCAGCAGTTACTCGAATGGCTACTACGAGCAGTACTTC. Translation: CASSYSNGYYEQYF.

This clone was recorded once. The V and J genes are TRBV29-1 and TRBJ2-1; D tentatively fits TRBD1 or TRBD2 (5 bases each). The germline V gene encodes CDR1 SQVTM and CDR2 ANQGSEA. The CDR3 has 16 amino acids. V lost 0 bases and J lost 9, with 21 bases in between. CDR3 DNA sequence: TGCAGCGTTGAAGATTCCAGCGGAGAGAGTACAGGTGAGCAGTTCTTC. It translates to CSVEDSSGESTGEQFF.

The rearrangement joins TRBV7-9 to TRBJ2-7, with D possibly matching TRBD2 (5 bases). Germline CDR1 SEHNR, CDR2 FQNEAQ (reference sequence). Deletions cut 2 bases from V and 5 bases from J, with 25 bases between. CDR3 size: 18 residues. The CDR3 nucleotides are TGTGCCAGCAGCTTAAATATTCGGACTGCCCAGCTTGGGGACGAGCAGTACTTC. Its translation is CASSLNIRTAQLGDEQYF.

The genes are TRBV29-1 and TRBJ2-7, with 8 bases that match TRBD1. V was clipped by 7 bases and J by 0 bases; unmatched bases: 5. The germline V gene encodes CDR1 SQVTM and CDR2 ANQGSEA. This CDR3 spans 13 amino acids. The CDR3 DNA is TGCAGCGGCGTAGGACAGGGCTCCTACGAGCAGTACTTC. Translation gives CSGVGQGSYEQYF.

The chain employs TRBV4-2 and TRBJ2-1, with TRBD2 matching 13 bases. V was clipped by 4 bases and J by 4 bases; unmatched bases: 19. In germline, CDR1 is LGHNA, CDR2 YNFKEQ. The CDR3 sequence is 21 residues long. CDR3 nucleotide sequence: TGTGCCAGCAGCCTTATGGTAGGACTAGCGGGAGCGGAGTGGGGTTACAATGAGCAGTTCTTC. This gives the protein CASSLMVGLAGAEWGYNEQFF.

This chain uses TRBV4-1 with TRBJ1-4; D remains unclear. Germline CDR1 and CDR2: MGHRA and YSYEKL. The CDR3 consists of 12 residues. The V gene lost 3 bases and the J gene lost 8 bases, with 7 bases spanning the gap. The CDR3 DNA is TGCGCCAGCAGCCACGGACCAGAAAAACTGTTTTTT. It yields the protein CASSHGPEKLFF.

This chain links TRBV7-9 with TRBJ2-2, with D perhaps matching TRBD1 (5 bases). Trimming removed 3 bases at V and 1 base at J, with 15 bases between. The CDR3 totals 17 residues. Germline values: CDR1 SEHNR, CDR2 FQNEAQ (reference sequence). The CDR3 spells CASSFLGAQGNTGELFF. The CDR3 bases are TGTGCCAGCAGCTTCCTCGGCGCTCAGGGGAACACCGGGGAGCTGTTTTTT.

This chain links TRBV30 with TRBJ2-1, with D possibly being TRBD2 (6 bases). Trimming stripped 8 bases from V and 0 bases from J, with 11 bases between. Germline-derived CDR1 and CDR2 are GTSNPN and SVGIG (reference sequence). This CDR3 region has 13 residues. The CDR3 DNA reads as TGTGCCCAGGCTAGCGACTCCTACAATGAGCAGTTCTTC. This codes for CAQASDSYNEQFF.

The chain carries TRBV13 and TRBJ1-1; 11 bases align to TRBD1. The length of the CDR3 is 15 residues. CDR1 PRHDT and CDR2 FYEKMQ come from the germline V gene (reference sequence). V lost 5 bases to trimming and J lost 4 bases; unmatched junction nucleotides: 6. CDR3 coding DNA: TGTGCCAGCAGCGGACAGGGGGCATCGGGCACTGAAGCTTTCTTT. Translation: CASSGQGASGTEAFF. Variable domain in full (rest from reference TRBV13 and TRBJ1-1): AAGVIQSPRHLIKEKRETATLKCYPIPRHDTVYWYQQGPGQDPQFLISFYEKMQSDKGSIPDRFSAQQFSDYHSELNMSSLELGDSALYFCASSGQGASGTEAFFGQGTRLTVV.

This sequence joins TRBV4-2 and TRBJ2-7; 7 nucleotides agree with TRBD1. Germline CDR1 is LGHNA and CDR2 is YNFKEQ. The CDR3 is made up of 15 amino acids. Germline trimming cut 0 bases from V and 2 bases from J; bases unmatched to any gene: 4. The CDR3 spells CASSQEEGTAYEQYF. In DNA form, the CDR3 reads TGTGCCAGCAGCCAAGAAGAAGGGACAGCCTACGAGCAGTACTTC.

The chain is built from TRBV10-3 and TRBJ1-6; unclear D gene. This CDR3 has 17 amino acids. The ends were cut back, 5 bases at V and 1 base at J, with 15 bases in the middle. Germline V gene sequence: CDR1 ENHRY, CDR2 SYGVKD. The CDR3 is CAISSGYRDSYNSPLHF. In nucleotides, the CDR3 is TGTGCCATCAGTAGTGGTTATAGGGATTCCTATAATTCACCCCTCCACTTT.

The chain couples TRBV11-2 to TRBJ2-7; D is uncertain. The CDR3 extends over 15 amino acids. The V end lost 0 bases, the J end lost 2 bases, and 11 bases lay between the germline ends. Germline CDR1 and CDR2: SGHAT and FQNNGV. DNA for the CDR3: TGTGCCAGCAGCTTAGATGGTCTTCTTACCTACGAGCAGTACTTC. Encoded protein: CASSLDGLLTYEQYF.

This chain joins TRBV15 and TRBJ2-3; 10 nucleotides align to TRBD2. The CDR3 contains 16 residues. V was clipped by 0 bases and J by 6 bases; unmatched bases: 6. Per germline, CDR1 LNHNV and CDR2 YYDKDF (reference sequence). In nucleotides, the CDR3 is TGTGCCACCAGCAGAGAGAAGCGGGAGGGCCGCGATACGCAGTATTTT. This codes for CATSREKREGRDTQYF. Combining the CDR3 with reference TRBV15 and TRBJ2-3 gives the whole variable domain DAMVIQNPRYQVTQFGKPVTLSCSQTLNHNVMYWYQQKSSQAPKLLFHYYDKDFNNEADTPDNFQSRRPNTSFCFLDIRSPGLGDTAMYLCATSREKREGRDTQYFGPGTRLTVL.

In this sample, this clone turned up once. The V call is TRBV9, the J call TRBJ2-5; 10 bases map to TRBD2. The CDR3 has 14 amino acids. Losses at the gene ends were 3 bases for V and 5 bases for J; bases not matched to a gene: 4. CDR1 and CDR2 from the germline V gene are SGDLS and YYNGEE. The CDR3 DNA sequence: TGTGCCAGCAGCGCTAGCGGGAGTACCGAGACCCAGTACTTC. Residues: CASSASGSTETQYF.

V is TRBV2 and J is TRBJ2-1; 10 bases are shared with TRBD2. Germline CDR1 SNHLY, CDR2 FYNNEI. The V gene end was trimmed by 2 bases and the J gene end by 6 bases; junction bases not matched to a gene: 10. The CDR3 covers 17 residues. This CDR3 reads CASSERVGLAGANEQFF. DNA for the CDR3: TGTGCCAGCAGTGAAAGGGTAGGGCTAGCGGGAGCCAATGAGCAGTTCTTC.

The CDR3 DNA sequence: TGTGCCAGCGGGGACTACCGCGGGTCAGAGACCCAGTACTTC. Its protein product is CASGDYRGSETQYF. The chain carries TRBV19 and TRBJ2-5; 7 bases align to TRBD2. The CDR3 is 14 residues long. With 9 bases clipped from V and 4 bases from J, the junction kept 11 bases outside the gene matches. Germline-derived CDR1 and CDR2 are LNHDA and SQIVND (reference sequence).

In nucleotides, the CDR3 is TGTGCCAGCGCCATCACGCTAGCGGTATTCAAAAACATTCAGTACTTC. It codes for CASAITLAVFKNIQYF. The V call is TRBV11-2, the J call TRBJ2-4; 7 nucleotides match TRBD2. Losses at the gene ends were 8 bases for V and 3 bases for J; bases not matched to a gene: 13. CDR3 size: 16 residues. Germline V gene lookup returns CDR1 SGHAT and CDR2 FQNNGV.

The CDR3 loop reads CASSHRPGDSKDTEAFF. The CDR3 region has the DNA TGTGCCAGCAGCCACCGACCCGGGGACTCGAAGGACACTGAAGCTTTCTTT. The chain has TRBV7-9 and TRBJ1-1; possible D gene TRBD1, 5 bases. V was cut by 5 bases and J by 3 bases, with 22 bases left in between. Germline CDR1 and CDR2: SEHNR and FQNEAQ (reference sequence). CDR3 length: 17 residues.

The V gene is TRBV5-1, the J gene TRBJ2-1; 9 nucleotides agree with TRBD2. Unmatched junction bases numbered 4, after V lost 4 bases and J lost 2 bases. Looked up from germline, CDR1 is SGHRS and CDR2 is YFSETQ. The CDR3 sequence is 15 residues long. CDR3 sequence: CASSHTSGPYNEQFF. In DNA, the CDR3 is TGCGCCAGCAGCCACACTAGCGGGCCCTACAATGAGCAGTTCTTC.

This clone rates as hyperexpanded. The chain has TRBV7-9 and TRBJ1-3; maybe TRBD1 (5 bases). The CDR3 spans 16 residues. The V gene lost 5 bases and the J gene lost 0 bases, with 14 bases spanning the gap. Germline CDR1 SEHNR, CDR2 FQNEAQ (reference sequence). CDR3 amino acids: CASSQTTGGSGNTIYF. Written as DNA, the CDR3 is TGTGCCAGCAGCCAAACGACGGGGGGCTCTGGAAACACCATATATTTT.

This clone was counted a few times. CDR3 sequence reads: CASSFGQSYEQYF. The CDR3 DNA is TGTGCCAGCAGCTTCGGACAGAGCTACGAGCAGTACTTC. The chain is built from TRBV5-6 and TRBJ2-7, with D possibly matching TRBD1 (6 bases). This CDR3 has 13 residues. Looked up from germline, CDR1 is SGHDT and CDR2 is YYEEEE. Trimming removed 2 bases at V and 3 bases at J, with 9 bases between.

This chain joins TRBV18 and TRBJ1-1, with 10 bases matching TRBD1. The V segment lost 2 bases and the J segment 1 base; nucleotides outside the gene matches: 7. This CDR3 has 17 residues. Germline V CDR1 and CDR2: KGHSH, LQKENI. CDR3 protein: CASSPEGQGIWNTEAFF. CDR3 nucleotide sequence: TGTGCCAGCTCACCAGAGGGACAGGGGATTTGGAACACTGAAGCTTTCTTT.

The rearrangement joins TRBV6-5 to TRBJ1-1; TRBD1 aligns across 8 bases. Trimming at V came to 5 bases and at J to 5 bases, leaving 1 base not matched to a gene. This CDR3 is built from 12 residues. Per the germline V gene, CDR1 is MNHEY and CDR2 is SVGAGI. CDR3 coding DNA: TGTGCCAGCAGTACAGGGGGAACTGAAGCTTTCTTT. Translated: CASSTGGTEAFF.